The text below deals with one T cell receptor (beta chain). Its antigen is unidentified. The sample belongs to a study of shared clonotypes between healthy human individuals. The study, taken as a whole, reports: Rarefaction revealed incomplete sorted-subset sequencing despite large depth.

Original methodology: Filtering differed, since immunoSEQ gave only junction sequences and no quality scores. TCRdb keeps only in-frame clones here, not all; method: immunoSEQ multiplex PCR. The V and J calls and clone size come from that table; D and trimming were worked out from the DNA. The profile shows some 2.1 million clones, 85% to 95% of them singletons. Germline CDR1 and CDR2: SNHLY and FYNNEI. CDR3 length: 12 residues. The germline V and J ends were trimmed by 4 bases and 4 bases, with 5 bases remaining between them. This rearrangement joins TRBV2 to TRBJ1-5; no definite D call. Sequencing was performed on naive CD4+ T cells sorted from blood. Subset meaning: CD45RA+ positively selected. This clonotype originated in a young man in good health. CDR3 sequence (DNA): TGTGCCAGCAGTGTTTTGAATCAGCCCCAGCATTTT. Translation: CASSVLNQPQHF.